Included here is one T cell receptor (beta chain) sequence, with context. Its cognate antigen is unknown. Relative to the germline gene, one junction end is altered; a read error may explain this. The germline V gene encodes CDR1 SEHNR and CDR2 FQNEAQ (reference sequence). CDR3 length: 14 amino acids. Using a constant-region primer together with ProtoScript II reverse transcriptase, TCR beta cDNA was made from roughly 500 ng of total RNA. Construction of TCR beta libraries relied on three successive nested multiplex PCR rounds employing slightly modified ARM-PCR. The two initial PCR rounds, nine to eleven cycles each, used TRBV1-TRBV30 forward and C-beta reverse primers. TCRdb analysed the multiplex PCR reads with MiXCR anew, one entry per CDR3 protein. The sample has over 95,000 distinct CDR3 sequences; roughly 69% are singletons. Joint extraction of RNA and DNA used roughly 19-32 mg of bulk tissue that was unsorted. These patients lived with chronic HBV infection and had never been treated. Over 75% of the cells were viable tumor cells in every tumor sample.

The source of the sample is a study of tumor-infiltrating lymphocytes in primary liver carcinoma. Study-level results: Only about 7-24% of top clones spanned all five tumor regions. Tumor specimens were characterized by a significantly higher top-250-clone fraction than blood (p = 0.039).

The receptor comes from a woman aged 55 to 70 with primary liver carcinoma and hepatitis B virus infection. This chain links TRBV7-9 with TRBJ2-5; unclear D gene. The sequenced sample consisted of liver tumor tissue from sampling region 5. The subset was: tumor region T5, tumor centre. CDR3 sequence: CANSSRTVGETQYF. CDR3 sequence (DNA): TGTGCCAACAGCTCGAGGACGGTGGGGGAGACCCAGTACTTC.